This TCR beta chain was captured by sequencing in a study of PD-1 blockade in classical Hodgkin lymphoma. Study-wide context: Nivolumab dosed at 3 mg/kg went to patients intravenously every 2 weeks. Study-level findings and limits: Whoever responded completely had baseline diversity much like that seen in newly diagnosed patients. Factors driving the repertoire differences, possibly disease activity or prior therapy, remain undefined.

On this clone itself: Its antigen is not known.

Trimming left V 2 bases short and J 0 bases short, with 10 bases between. Germline CDR1 is MNHNS and CDR2 is SASEGT. The CDR3 runs 15 residues. The time point here: cycle 4 day 1 (C4D1), after more than five weeks of nivolumab. Each patient relapsed following autologous stem cell transplantation, and prior brentuximab vedotin exposure differed. When best responses were assessed, they were complete response, partial response or progressive disease. Clones were read by immunoSEQ multiplex PCR, and TCRdb kept only the in-frame ones, dropping some. This sample has about 31,000 clones; around 80% occur once, and the top ten carry 15% to 20%.

Source: peripheral blood mononuclear cells (PBMCs), taken before the fourth cycle of nivolumab. This chain joins TRBV6-1 and TRBJ1-1; D is unclear. The sequence derives from a human donor with classical Hodgkin lymphoma. Written as DNA, the CDR3 is TGTGCCAGCAGTGAACACGGAGGTATGAACACTGAAGCTTTCTTT. Protein sequence: CASSEHGGMNTEAFF.